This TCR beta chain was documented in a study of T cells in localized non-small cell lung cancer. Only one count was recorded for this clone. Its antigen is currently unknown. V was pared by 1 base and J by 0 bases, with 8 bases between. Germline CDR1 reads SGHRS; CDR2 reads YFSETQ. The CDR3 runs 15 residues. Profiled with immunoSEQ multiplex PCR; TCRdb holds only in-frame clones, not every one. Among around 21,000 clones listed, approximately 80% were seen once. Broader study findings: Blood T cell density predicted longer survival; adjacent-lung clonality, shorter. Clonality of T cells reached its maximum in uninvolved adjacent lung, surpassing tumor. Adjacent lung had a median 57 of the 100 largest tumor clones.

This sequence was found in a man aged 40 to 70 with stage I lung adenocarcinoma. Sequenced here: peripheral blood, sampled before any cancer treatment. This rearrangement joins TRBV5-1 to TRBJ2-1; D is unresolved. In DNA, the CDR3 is TGCGCCAGCAGCTTGAAGTCGAGCTCCTACAATGAGCAGTTCTTC. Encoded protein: CASSLKSSSYNEQFF.